The rows below give T cell receptor beta chains drawn from one sample of a study of cytomegalovirus exposure and HLA in healthy donors. Method: immunoSEQ multiplex PCR; TCRdb's copy keeps in-frame clones and lacks some. This sample has around 130,000 clones, with around three quarters found just once. Sequences were obtained from PBMCs. All receptors come from a man younger than 35 in good health and CMV-seropositive. Each CDR3 is given with its conserved first and last residue. The D gene is left open where the match is weak. Clone size is given for some rows only: seen once, a few or many times, or a class if the clone is expanded.

NA,TRBV7-7,NA,TRBJ1-1,TGTGCTAGCAGCGCCGAGGTGAACACTGAAGCTTTCTTT,CASSAEVNTEAFF
few,TRBV19,NA,TRBJ2-7,TGTGCCAGTAGTATCACAGCCATCAACTACGAGCAGTACTTC,CASSITAINYEQYF
NA,TRBV5-1,TRBD2,TRBJ2-2,TGCGCCAGCAGTTCTGACTCGGGACTAGCGGGAGTAACCGGGGAGCTGTTTTTT,CASSSDSGLAGVTGELFF
NA,TRBV10-3,TRBD1,TRBJ1-3,TGTGCCATCAGAAGGGGGCCTAATGCCTCTGGAAACACCATATATTTT,CAIRRGPNASGNTIYF
NA,TRBV6-1,NA,TRBJ2-2,TGTGCCAGCAGCGATCTAGCGCCTAACACCGGGGAGCTGTTTTTT,CASSDLAPNTGELFF
NA,TRBV10-3,TRBD2,TRBJ2-5,TGTGCCATCAGCGACCCGGGACTAGCGGGGGAAGAGACCCAGTACTTC,CAISDPGLAGEETQYF
NA,TRBV6-1,NA,TRBJ2-7,TGTGCCAGCAGTGCCCCGGGCTCCTACGAGCAGTACTTC,CASSAPGSYEQYF
NA,TRBV6-1,NA,TRBJ1-1,TGTGCCAGCAGTGAAGCTTCTACGGTGAACACTGAAGCTTTCTTT,CASSEASTVNTEAFF
few,TRBV7-3,TRBD2,TRBJ2-1,TGTGCCAGCAGCCACCGACTAGCGGGAGGGCCGGATGAGCAGTTCTTC,CASSHRLAGGPDEQFF
once,TRBV28,NA,TRBJ1-2,TGTTCGTGCGGGGGGTACACGGGGCACGATGGCTACACCTTC,CSCGGYTGHDGYTF
few,TRBV10-3,NA,TRBJ2-4,TGTGCCATCAGCGGGACAACCGGGGCCAAAAACAGTCAGTACTTC,CAISGTTGAKNSQYF
once,TRBV6-5,NA,TRBJ2-3,TGTGCCAGCAGTAACAGAGAACTGAGAGCCAGGCAGTATTTT,CASSNRELRARQYF
NA,TRBV29-1,NA,TRBJ1-1,TGCAGCGCCAGGGATGTTACTGAAGCTTTCTTT,CSARDVTEAFF
NA,TRBV29-1,TRBD1,TRBJ2-2,TGCAGCGTTCTGGACAGGGATAAAGACACCGGGGAGCTGTTTTTT,CSVLDRDKDTGELFF
NA,TRBV19,NA,TRBJ1-2,TGTGCCAGTAGCGATATCGGGGGGGATGACTATGGCTACACCTTC,CASSDIGGDDYGYTF
few,TRBV2,TRBD1,TRBJ1-1,TGTGCCAGCAGTGAATTGGACAGGGTAACTGAAGCTTTCTTT,CASSELDRVTEAFF
NA,TRBV28,NA,TRBJ1-3,TGTGCCAGCAGTTCTCCCCGCCGTCGACGGAGCTCTGGAAACACCATATATTTT,CASSSPRRRRSSGNTIYF
NA,TRBV30,TRBD2,TRBJ2-2,TGTGCCTGGAGACCGGGACTACTCACCGGGGAGCTGTTTTTT,CAWRPGLLTGELFF
NA,TRBV15,TRBD1,TRBJ2-1,TGTGCCACCTCCGACAGGGGGGTTTACAATGAGCAGTTCTTC,CATSDRGVYNEQFF
NA,TRBV7-2,TRBD2,TRBJ2-2,TGTGCCAGCAGCTTCTGGACTAGCGGGAGACCCGGGGAGCTGTTTTTT,CASSFWTSGRPGELFF
NA,TRBV9,TRBD1,TRBJ2-2,TGTGCCAGCAGCTCCGGGACAGGGGAAGAGACCGGGGAGCTGTTTTTT,CASSSGTGEETGELFF
NA,TRBV2,NA,TRBJ2-7,TGTGCCAGCAGTGAATCGGGCCTCAGGGTCTACGAGCAGTACTTC,CASSESGLRVYEQYF
NA,TRBV18,TRBD1,TRBJ2-3,TGTGCCAGCTCACCCCTAACCCCGAGGACAGGCCCGACAGATACGCAGTATTTT,CASSPLTPRTGPTDTQYF
NA,TRBV15,NA,TRBJ1-1,TGTGCCACCAGCAGAGATTCCGCTACGAACACTGAAGCTTTCTTT,CATSRDSATNTEAFF
NA,TRBV2,TRBD1,TRBJ1-1,TGTGCCAGCAGTGTAGGGACAGCAGCTTTCTTT,CASSVGTAAFF
NA,TRBV6-5,TRBD1,TRBJ1-1,TGTGCCAGCAGTTACGGGGGACAGGGGGACGGAGCTTTCTTT,CASSYGGQGDGAFF
NA,TRBV30,TRBD2,TRBJ2-1,TGTGCCTGGAGTACCCTAGCGGGGGGGCTAGGGCAGTTCTTC,CAWSTLAGGLGQFF
NA,TRBV27,TRBD2,TRBJ2-7,TGTGCCAGCAGTTTATTAGCGGGAGGGCGCAACGAGCAGTACTTC,CASSLLAGGRNEQYF
few,TRBV6-1,TRBD1,TRBJ1-2,TGTGCCGGCGCTAAGGACAGGAGTTACTATGGCTACACCTTC,CAGAKDRSYYGYTF
NA,TRBV18,TRBD1,TRBJ1-4,TGTGCCAGCTCGCCTGGACAGGGTAATGAAAAACTGTTTTTT,CASSPGQGNEKLFF
NA,TRBV9,TRBD1,TRBJ1-5,TGTGCCAGCAGCCCTAACAGGGACAGGGGTCAGCCCCAGCATTTT,CASSPNRDRGQPQHF
once,TRBV19,TRBD2,TRBJ2-1,TGTGCCAGTGTATTTGCGGGAGGGCCAGGGGAGCAGTTCTTC,CASVFAGGPGEQFF
NA,TRBV5-4,TRBD2,TRBJ2-7,TGTGCCAGCAGCTTGGATGCGGGGGGCGGCGAGCAGTACTTC,CASSLDAGGGEQYF
NA,TRBV28,NA,TRBJ2-1,TGTGCCAGCAGTTTTCTGGGGGAGGATGGGTACAATGAGCAGTTCTTC,CASSFLGEDGYNEQFF
NA,TRBV27,TRBD2,TRBJ2-7,TGTGCCAGCAGTTCGTACCCCGGGACTAGCGCGTACGAGCAGTACTTC,CASSSYPGTSAYEQYF
NA,TRBV5-6,TRBD1,TRBJ1-5,TGTGCCAGCAGCTTGGGGACAGGGTTGGGTCAGCCCCAGCATTTT,CASSLGTGLGQPQHF
NA,TRBV5-1,NA,TRBJ1-2,TGCGCCAGCAGCGTGGCGGGTGAGGGGGACTATGGCTACACCTTC,CASSVAGEGDYGYTF
NA,TRBV18,NA,TRBJ1-4,TGTGCCAGCTCCCTTTTCCGTAATGAAAAACTGTTTTTT,CASSLFRNEKLFF
NA,TRBV7-9,TRBD2,TRBJ2-3,TGTGCCTCTTGCGGGGGTCCAAGAAGCACAGATACGCAGTATTTT,CASCGGPRSTDTQYF
NA,TRBV28,TRBD2,TRBJ2-7,TGTGCCAGCGGTGAGAGCGGGGGGAGGTCCTACGAGCAGTACTTC,CASGESGGRSYEQYF
few,TRBV18,TRBD1,TRBJ1-5,TGTGCCAGCTCAACACGACAGGGGGGCAATCAGCCCCAGCATTTT,CASSTRQGGNQPQHF
NA,TRBV2,NA,TRBJ1-5,TGTGCCAGCAGGCGGGAACCGTCGAACAATCAGCCCCAGCATTTT,CASRREPSNNQPQHF
NA,TRBV28,TRBD1,TRBJ2-3,TGTGCCAGCAGTAAGGTGGACAGGAGAACAGATACGCAGTATTTT,CASSKVDRRTDTQYF
NA,TRBV19,NA,TRBJ2-1,TGTGCCAGTAGCGATTTAGGACTACCCACCCACAATGAGCAGTTCTTC,CASSDLGLPTHNEQFF
few,TRBV5-1,NA,TRBJ2-7,TGCGCCAGCAGCCCAGGGGCCCGGGCAGAGCAGTACTTC,CASSPGARAEQYF
once,TRBV19,NA,TRBJ1-5,TGTGCCAGTCAACCGGACAGAAATAGCAATCAGCCCCAGCATTTT,CASQPDRNSNQPQHF
NA,TRBV11-2,TRBD2,TRBJ2-2,TGTGCCAGCAGCTTATTCAGCGGGGGAATCGGGGAGCTGTTTTTT,CASSLFSGGIGELFF
NA,TRBV4-1,NA,TRBJ1-1,TGCGCCAGCAGTCGCGGGGGGACTGAAGCTTTCTTT,CASSRGGTEAFF
few,TRBV6-6,TRBD1,TRBJ1-1,TGTGCCAGCAGTTACAGACAGGGGAGCACTGAAGCTTTCTTT,CASSYRQGSTEAFF
few,TRBV10-2,TRBD2,TRBJ2-2,TGCGCCAGCAGTGGGGAAGCGGGGGGGCTGAGCGGGGAGCTGTTTTTT,CASSGEAGGLSGELFF
few,TRBV7-9,NA,TRBJ2-7,TGTGCCAGCAGCCGGACAGGTTTGCTGGGGGGTCCATATCTTGAGCAGTACTTC,CASSRTGLLGGPYLEQYF
NA,TRBV11-2,NA,TRBJ2-2,TGTGCCAGCAGCTTGAGGACCGGGGAGCTGTTTTTT,CASSLRTGELFF
NA,TRBV7-9,NA,TRBJ1-3,TGTGCCAGCAGCTTGTCGGGTGACACCATATATTTT,CASSLSGDTIYF
NA,TRBV13,TRBD2,TRBJ2-3,TGTGCCAGCAGCTTAAGACTAGCGGGAAGGTTGGATACGCAGTATTTT,CASSLRLAGRLDTQYF
NA,TRBV19,TRBD1,TRBJ1-6,TGTGCCAGTAGCCTGTGGGACAGGGCTAATTCACCCCTCCACTTT,CASSLWDRANSPLHF